This T cell receptor (beta chain) was observed in a study of brain T cells in children with intractable seizures (dated by TCRdb to 2020 to 2022). Broadly, across the study: Resected brain tissue from some 53 pediatric epilepsy surgery cases was first screened for immune gene transcripts using a NanoString immunology panel. About 70% of the 12 selected surgery cases also had pre-surgery blood sequenced, which left four cases with brain tissue only. Broad study findings and their caveats: The top 50 brain clonotypes contained both public and private clones, and in each case the most abundant public CDR3 closely resembled known HCMV, EBV or influenza A epitope-specific CDR3s. Because sequencing depth was different between pre-surgery and post-surgery blood, clones absent from the pre-surgery sample may reflect undersampling. Viral specificity was inferred only from CDR3 sequence similarity, and patients' HCMV serostatus was unknown.

The germline V gene sets CDR1 to SNHLY and CDR2 to FYNNEI. From the cysteine through the phenylalanine, the CDR3 covers 14 amino acids. The kept DNA is CDR3 alone, 42 bases in frame from the first base. Unmatched junction bases come to 10, with V trimmed by 7 bases and J by 8 bases. Explained via the paper, the time point label denotes: resected brain tissue, or blood drawn just prior to surgery. The surgery cases with the highest brain T cell transcript signatures were chosen for TCR beta chain sequencing of brain tissue, and also of blood when blood was available. Patients had been treated with at least one anti-epileptic drug before surgery. TCR-sequenced patients were children with drug-resistant epilepsy due to tuberous sclerosis complex, focal cortical dysplasia, Rasmussen encephalitis or hemimegalencephaly. Brain samples consisted of frozen blocks of fresh involved resected tissue obtained at epilepsy surgery. The Monarch genomic DNA purification kit was used to extract bulk genomic DNA from unsorted brain tissue and whole blood.

Details on this clone: It lacks a known antigen. Per-base quality was not reported, and no clone a single base away is much larger than it.

The immunoSEQ assay was used to generate TCR beta chain sequences from genomic DNA. Per the authors' processing: CDR3 sequences that did not begin with the conserved framework cysteine at position 104 were removed by hand. Clonality was calculated as one minus the normalized Shannon's Diversity Index, with values ranging from 0 (maximal diversity) to 1 (oligoclonal). Differences in the frequency of the same CDR3 between samples, such as brain versus blood, were assessed with chi-squared comparison-of-proportions tests. Public clonotypes were identified by searching immuneACCESS, and similarity to known antiviral clonotypes was assessed with the VDJdb browser. The source is immuneACCESS, and TCRdb retained only in-frame sequences with V and J called. Part of the clones is not carried over; for the studies checked, unresolved V genes explain less than half of this, and the remainder is unexplained. V and J calls and clone size are copied from that table; D and trimming were computed from the DNA. The sample contains 7,500 to 9,500 clones, 69% of them found a single time. The ten largest account for around 20% of the sample.

Here the chain combines TRBV2 and TRBJ1-4; 7 central nucleotides agree with TRBD1. The receptor comes from a girl aged 2-9 years with tuberous sclerosis and intractable seizures. Material: resected brain tissue, obtained at surgery. The CDR3 loop reads CASKEGTVREKLFF. Read as DNA, the sequence is TGTGCCAGCAAAGAAGGGACAGTGAGGGAAAAACTGTTTTTT.